The clone carrying this T cell receptor (beta chain) was detected ten times or more. The CDR3 loop spans 12 amino acids. The V gene's germline CDR1 is SGHAT and CDR2 FQNNGV. Trimming removed 3 bases from V and 4 bases from J, with 7 bases in between. Molecular barcoded adaptors covering alpha/delta and beta/gamma chains were used on approximately 400 ng RNA. Via MiXCR, TCRdb re-called the reads, giving one row per CDR3 protein. The table has tens of thousands of distinct CDR3 sequences, about 12% seen once; the top ten hold about 14%. The sample originates from a study of read filtering for tumor transcriptome and immune sequencing.

Material: a population of CD138-negative cells sorted from bone marrow. This clonotype originated in a donor at least 40 years old with multiple myeloma. The genes are TRBV11-2 and TRBJ2-7; D unresolved. CDR3 sequence reads: CASSFMGYEQYF. In DNA form, the CDR3 reads TGTGCCAGCAGCTTCATGGGGTACGAGCAGTACTTC.